Presented here are 2 T cell receptor beta chains from one specimen sequenced in a study of CD8+ T cells in alopecia areata. It was cDNA, reverse transcribed from extracted RNA, that served as the sequencing template. Assay used: immunoSEQ multiplex PCR; TCRdb lists only in-frame clones, some missing. The table includes 170,000 or so clones, roughly 60% detected once. This material consisted of CD4+ T cells sorted from blood, taken at week 0. All receptors derive from a human donor with alopecia areata.

This clone was seen just once. CDR3 loop: CASSPTAFYEQYF. The CDR3 DNA follows: TGTGCCAGCTCACCGACAGCTTTCTACGAGCAGTACTTC. This chain joins TRBV18 and TRBJ2-7; TRBD1 might be the D (5 bases). CDR1 and CDR2 from the germline V gene are KGHSH and LQKENI. The length of the CDR3 is 13 residues. Trimming removed 3 bases from V and 3 bases from J, with 9 bases in between.

This clone was seen a single time. This chain connects TRBV11-2 to TRBJ2-7, with D maybe TRBD1 (6 bases). Germline CDR1 SGHAT, CDR2 FQNNGV. V lost 5 bases to trimming and J lost 5 bases, with 22 bases between them. The CDR3 contains 16 residues. The CDR3 DNA is TGTGCCAGCAGCCCCGGCTCCAGGGGAAGGGGTCACGAGCAGTACTTC. Translation: CASSPGSRGRGHEQYF.